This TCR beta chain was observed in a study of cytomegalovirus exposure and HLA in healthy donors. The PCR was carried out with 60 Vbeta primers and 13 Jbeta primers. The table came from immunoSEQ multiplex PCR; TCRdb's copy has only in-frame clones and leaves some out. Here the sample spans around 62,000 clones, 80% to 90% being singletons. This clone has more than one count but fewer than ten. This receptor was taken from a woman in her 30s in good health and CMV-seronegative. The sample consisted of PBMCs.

In DNA form, the CDR3 reads TGCGCCAGCAGCCAGACAGAGAACACTGAAGCTTTCTTT. Translated: CASSQTENTEAFF. The chain links TRBV4-3 to TRBJ1-1; a possible D gene is TRBD1 (5 bases). CDR3 length equals 13 residues. Germline CDR1 and CDR2: LGHNA and YSLEER. Trimming removed 3 bases from V and 1 base from J, with 6 bases in between.